These T cell receptor beta chains were read from a single sample in a study of cytomegalovirus exposure and HLA in healthy donors. Assay: immunoSEQ multiplex PCR; the TCRdb copy retains only in-frame clones and omits some. The sample consists of around 150,000 clones, approximately 80% of them appearing once. Specimen: PBMCs. These receptors were collected from a woman in her forties in good health and CMV-seropositive. CDR3s include the opening cysteine and the closing phenylalanine or tryptophan. A D gene is named only where the DNA matches it firmly. Not every row has a clone size; where given, it reads once, few, many or a size class.

>TRBV7-9|TRBJ2-7|.|TRBD1
CASSPSGQGDEQYF
TGTGCCAGCAGCCCCTCGGGACAGGGGGACGAGCAGTACTTC
>TRBV7-8|TRBJ1-4|.|TRBD1
CASSSGQGWGEKLFF
TGTGCCAGCAGCTCTGGACAGGGGTGGGGTGAAAAACTGTTTTTT
>TRBV7-9|TRBJ2-1|.|TRBD1
CASTQGDRADNEQFF
TGTGCCAGCACCCAGGGGGACAGGGCGGACAATGAGCAGTTCTTC
>TRBV7-2|TRBJ1-4|few|.
CASSLGRVGEKLFF
TGTGCCAGCAGCTTAGGCAGGGTCGGAGAAAAACTGTTTTTT
>TRBV6-6|TRBJ1-1|.|.
CASGTSLIATEAFF
TGTGCCAGCGGAACCTCTTTAATAGCCACTGAAGCTTTCTTT
>TRBV7-2|TRBJ1-3|.|TRBD1
CASSSAGGTIYF
TGTGCCAGCAGCTCGGCAGGGGGTACCATATATTTT
>TRBV11-3|TRBJ2-7|.|TRBD2
CASNAGGEQYF
TGTGCCAGCAATGCGGGGGGCGAGCAGTACTTC
>TRBV27|TRBJ2-7|.|.
CASSLNSGPYEQYF
TGTGCCAGCAGTTTAAACTCTGGGCCCTACGAGCAGTACTTC
>TRBV29-1|TRBJ2-7|medium-sized|.
CSVFLGTSSYEQYF
TGCAGCGTCTTTCTTGGGACATCCTCCTACGAGCAGTACTTC
>TRBV5-1|TRBJ2-7|.|.
CASSFSGTTVEQYF
TGCGCCAGCAGCTTTTCCGGGACAACCGTCGAGCAGTACTTC
>TRBV10-3|TRBJ2-2|.|.
CAISDSRGGTGELFF
TGTGCCATCAGTGACAGTCGGGGAGGAACCGGGGAGCTGTTTTTT
>TRBV6-5|TRBJ1-2|.|.
CASSRDINYGYTF
TGTGCCAGCAGCCGGGACATTAACTATGGCTACACCTTC
>TRBV27|TRBJ2-4|once|.
CASAGSQNIQYF
TGTGCCAGCGCCGGGAGTCAAAACATTCAGTACTTC
>TRBV2|TRBJ2-1|.|TRBD1
CASYYGTGVNEQFF
TGTGCCAGCTATTACGGGACAGGGGTCAATGAGCAGTTCTTC
>TRBV5-6|TRBJ2-3|.|TRBD1
CASSPRQGWADTQYF
TGTGCCAGCAGCCCACGACAGGGTTGGGCAGATACGCAGTATTTT
>TRBV6-1|TRBJ1-2|.|.
CASSEAWGGANYGYTF
TGTGCCAGCAGTGAAGCCTGGGGGGGTGCGAACTATGGCTACACCTTC
>TRBV4-3|TRBJ2-7|.|TRBD2
CASSQLAGGSYEQYF
TGCGCCAGCAGCCAACTAGCGGGAGGTTCCTACGAGCAGTACTTC
>TRBV6-5|TRBJ1-1|once|TRBD1
CASSTDRVMNTEAFF
TGTGCCAGCAGCACAGACAGGGTCATGAACACTGAAGCTTTCTTT
>TRBV5-4|TRBJ1-4|.|TRBD1
CASSLRQGGTNEKLFF
TGTGCCAGCAGCTTACGACAGGGGGGAACTAATGAAAAACTGTTTTTT
>TRBV7-5|TRBJ1-1|.|.
CARSLGDRGGNTEAFF
TGTGCCAGAAGCTTAGGGGACAGGGGCGGGAACACTGAAGCTTTCTTT
>TRBV19|TRBJ1-2|few|.
CASSIRTEANYGYTF
TGTGCCAGTAGTATCAGGACAGAAGCTAACTATGGCTACACCTTC
>TRBV19|TRBJ2-5|.|.
CASSIGTAQETQYF
TGTGCCAGTAGTATAGGCACAGCCCAAGAGACCCAGTACTTC